The 2 T cell receptor beta chains listed next were all sequenced from one sample in a study of CD8 T cells in ankylosing spondylitis. TCRdb redid the calling of the 5' RACE reads with MiXCR, one entry per CDR3 protein. Here the sample spans a few hundred thousand distinct CDR3 sequences, around 10% being singletons. What was sequenced was blood, either unsorted or a sorted T cell fraction (not recorded which). Receptors were obtained from a male donor with ankylosing spondylitis or in good health (not recorded which).

There are many counts of this clonotype. J is TRBJ2-7 and V is TRBV20-1, with TRBD1 identical over 9 bases. V gave up 5 bases and J gave up 3 bases; unmatched junction bases: 5. Germline CDR1 and CDR2: DFQATT and SNEGSKA (reference sequence). The CDR3 runs to 13 residues. In DNA form, the CDR3 reads TGCAGTGCTCAGACAGGGGGAATCTACGAGCAGTACTTC. Its translation is CSAQTGGIYEQYF.

For this clonotype: Just one base apart from a much larger clone, this may be a read error. The V and J genes are TRBV6-5 and TRBJ1-1; 7 bases are a match to TRBD1. CDR1 is MNHEY and CDR2 is SVGAGI in the germline V gene. J was trimmed by 0 bases and V by 4 bases; bases with no gene match: 8. The CDR3 is 16 amino acids. CDR3 in amino acids: CASSCLPGQLNTEAFF. DNA of the CDR3: TGTGCCAGCAGTTGCCTTCCGGGACAGCTGAACACTGAAGCTTTCTTT.